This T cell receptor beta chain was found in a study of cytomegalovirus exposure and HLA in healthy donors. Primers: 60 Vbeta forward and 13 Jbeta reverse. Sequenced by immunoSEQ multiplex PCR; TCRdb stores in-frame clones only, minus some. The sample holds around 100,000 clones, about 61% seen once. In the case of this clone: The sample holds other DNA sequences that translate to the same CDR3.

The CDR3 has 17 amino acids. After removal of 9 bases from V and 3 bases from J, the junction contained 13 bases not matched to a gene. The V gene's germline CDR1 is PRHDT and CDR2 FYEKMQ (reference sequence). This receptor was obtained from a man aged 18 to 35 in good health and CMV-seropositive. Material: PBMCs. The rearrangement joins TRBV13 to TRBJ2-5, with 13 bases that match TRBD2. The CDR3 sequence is CASSQIPGLAGKETQYF. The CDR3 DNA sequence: TGTGCCAGTAGCCAGATTCCGGGACTAGCGGGAAAAGAGACCCAGTACTTC.